This is a list of T cell receptor beta chains from one sample in a study of T cell changes during pregnancy in multiple sclerosis. Generated by immunoSEQ multiplex PCR, the TCRdb table keeps only in-frame clones and is missing some. The data show about 79,000 clones, roughly 95% seen once. This specimen consisted of peripheral blood, obtained in the second trimester of pregnancy. Every receptor here comes from a female donor in good health, enrolled as a control in a pregnancy study. CDR3s include the opening cysteine and the closing phenylalanine or tryptophan.

TRBJ1-2	TRBV7-3	CASSLDGATGYTF
TRBJ2-3	TRBV4-3	CASSPGLASTDTQYF
TRBJ1-1	TRBV10-3	CAIRDSNKGDTEAFF
TRBJ1-2	TRBV5-6	CASSLGDREYGYTF
TRBJ2-5	TRBV4-1	CASSQDTGQETQYF
TRBJ2-1	TRBV19	CASRIGTSGGNEQFF
TRBJ1-1	TRBV11-3	CASSLEQGAPTEAFF
TRBJ2-7	TRBV7-9	CASSPRTSSYEQYF
TRBJ1-1	TRBV4-1	CASSQGAGVAFF
TRBJ1-2	TRBV7-9	CASSLAQNPNYGYTF
TRBJ1-2	TRBV5-5	CASSPHAGTGRQYGYTF
TRBJ1-1	TRBV11-2	CASSLTELNTEAFF
TRBJ1-5	TRBV6-1	CASSEAASRGGNQPQHF
TRBJ2-4	TRBV9	CASSVGGEQNIQYF
TRBJ1-1	TRBV11-2	CASSPQTGAETEAFF
TRBJ2-7	TRBV19	CASRIGAGATDEQYF
TRBJ1-1	TRBV9	CASSPQPGGVPEAFF
TRBJ1-2	TRBV7-6	CASSLEGQGAYGYTF
TRBJ2-5	TRBV9	CASSVHSWGPGETQYF
TRBJ1-4	TRBV5-4	CASSLTGGSLNEKLFF
TRBJ1-1	TRBV19	CASSTTGANTEAFF
TRBJ2-1	TRBV27	CASSLRGGSYNEQFF
TRBJ1-4	TRBV4-3	CASSQDFGGGRSHEKLFF
TRBJ1-2	TRBV2	CASSAQVYGYTF
TRBJ1-1	TRBV6-5	CASSDPGTGMTFF
TRBJ2-7	TRBV30	CAWAYTEAYEQYF
TRBJ2-5	TRBV7-2	CASSLEWGDRGETQYF
TRBJ1-1	TRBV11-2	CASSLAGSEAFF
TRBJ1-2	TRBV4-2	CASSQESQGLGYTF
TRBJ1-1	TRBV9	CASSVEPDMNTEAFF
TRBJ1-5	TRBV5-8	CASSRALTAANQPQHF
TRBJ1-5	TRBV11-2	CASSRDGNKNQPQHF
TRBJ1-1	TRBV5-1	CASSMRGPNTEAFF
TRBJ1-5	TRBV27	CASMTVRDRALNQPQHF
TRBJ1-4	TRBV4-2	CASSPGQGGTNEKLFF
TRBJ1-6	TRBV7-2	CASSLGQDNSPLHF
TRBJ2-3	TRBV5-6	CASSFGLAGLDTQYF
TRBJ1-1	TRBV9	CASSGGQGGSEAFF
TRBJ2-5	TRBV7-2	CASSLSTSGGQETQYF
TRBJ2-3	TRBV27	CASSWGGTSDTQYF
TRBJ1-1	TRBV5-1	CASSLTGTAMNTEAFF
TRBJ1-1	TRBV19	CASSPQQNTEAFF
TRBJ2-1	TRBV11-3	CASGSGSSGAYNEQFF
-	TRBV13	CASSLGSGEVSIGEQYF
TRBJ2-3	TRBV9	CASTPGVWETDTQYF
TRBJ1-2	TRBV19	CASRDGNYGYTF
TRBJ1-1	TRBV2	CASGDRGLEAFF
TRBJ2-7	TRBV2	CASKGTGLGEQYF
TRBJ2-4	TRBV5-4	CASSSGTSGGQLAKNIQYF
TRBJ2-1	TRBV29-1	CSGLAGTNYNEQFF
TRBJ1-2	TRBV25-1	CASTRQGTGYTF
TRBJ1-2	TRBV6-1	CASSGRGYTF
TRBJ1-5	TRBV19	CASTSSWTGHYNQPQHF
TRBJ1-2	TRBV6-6	CASTFIENYGYTF